This T cell receptor beta chain comes out of a study of early T cells in non-severe SARS-CoV-2 infection (dated by TCRdb to the early 2020s). Regarding the complete study: Because TCR sequencing was done on bulk RNA from unsorted whole blood, the alpha and beta chains could not be paired.

Study-wide conclusions, independent of this receptor: Matching against VDJdb was skewed toward anti-spike CD8 responses, likely underestimated virus-specific expansions, and missed private and CD4 specificities.

This was a case-control study nested in a cohort of healthcare workers in London, UK, who had nasopharyngeal swab PCR tests and blood samples taken every week. Healthcare workers were recruited during the week of the UK lockdown, between 23 and 31 March 2020, and followed weekly for up to roughly 15 weeks. This clonotype is medium-sized (0.01 to 0.1%) in its sample. Its target antigen remains unknown. Within one base of it there is no much larger clone, and no base qualities were kept. A distance of 10 bases separates the germline ends of V and J, which lose 1 base and 0 bases respectively. CDR1 and CDR2, per the germline V gene, are SGHTA and FQGNSA. From its cysteine to its phenylalanine, the CDR3 spans 17 amino acids. Just the 51-base CDR3 DNA is kept, in frame starting at base 1. The library was produced with 5' RACE. TCRdb lists the instrument as NextSeq 500. The TCR library protocol attached unique molecular identifiers to individual cDNA molecules to correct for sequencing error and PCR bias. Both TCR alpha and beta chains were sequenced, and tight co-correlation was observed between alpha and beta sequence abundances in each sample. On the authors' methods: Decombinator V4 was used to annotate TCR sequences for V gene, J gene and CDR3. Expanded TCRs were defined as changing significantly between any two time points under a Poisson model with p below 0.0001. Abundances of TCRs were expressed as counts per million after normalisation to the total number of TCRs sequenced in each sample. TRAV1-2 paired with TRAJ12, TRAJ20 or TRAJ33 defined MAIT TCRs, while TRAV10 paired with TRAJ18 defined iNKT TCRs. VDJdb, accessed 1 November 2021, was searched for CMV, EBV and SARS-CoV-2 annotated TCRs, with TCRs annotated for multiple antigens excluded. TCRdb passed the public sequencing reads through fastp at Q25 and MiXCR, retaining productive beta sequences. Rows are combined by CDR3 protein, so each entry shows the most common genes and DNA. The V and J calls were determined by TCRdb, not by the authors. The sample profile shows some 50,000 distinct CDR3 sequences; about 4% of them were found once. Together, the top ten hold 6% of the sample.

This TCR was sampled from an adult who was a healthcare worker with PCR-confirmed SARS-CoV-2 infection or an uninfected control (not recorded which). The V and J segments used are TRBV7-2 and TRBJ1-6, and perhaps TRBD1 as D gene, on 5 matching bases. The sequenced sample consisted of whole blood. The nucleotide sequence is given as TGTGCCAGCAGCTTAGATTCAGACAGCTCCTATAATTCACCCCTCCACTTT. This translates into CASSLDSDSSYNSPLHF.